This T cell receptor (beta chain) was sequenced for a study of CD8 T cells in Susac syndrome. With random hexamers, reverse transcription was performed on about 0.5 to 1 ug of RNA. Coverage of TCR beta CDR3 amplification by immunoSEQ multiplex PCR extended to 54 Vbeta and 13 Jbeta. TCRdb analysed the immunoSEQ multiplex PCR reads with MiXCR anew, one entry per CDR3 protein. The repertoire holds around 300,000 distinct CDR3 sequences, with over 75% as singletons. CDR3 length equals 14 residues. CDR1 DFQATT and CDR2 SNEGSKA come from the germline V gene (reference sequence). V gave up 5 bases and J gave up 10 bases; unmatched junction bases: 13. The multiple sclerosis control group was made up of treatment-naive patients with stable or active relapsing-remitting disease. The CD8+ and CD4+ T cells were negatively isolated, with the TEMRA cells enriched by FACS.

The chain recombines TRBV20-1 with TRBJ2-1; 8 bases line up with TRBD2. Sequencing was performed on CD8+ T cells from PBMCs. The clonotype originates from a human donor with multiple sclerosis. In nucleotides, the CDR3 is TGCAGTGCTCCGACCGGGACTAGTCTACGGGAGCAGTTCTTC. This encodes CSAPTGTSLREQFF.